This TCR beta chain originates from a study of T-cell memory formation after mild COVID-19. Study conclusions and caveats: Clones that contracted clustered mainly in CM and EM if CD4+ and in EMRA if CD8+.

The V end lost 1 base, the J end lost 4 bases, and 7 bases lay between the germline ends. The CDR3 extends over 13 amino acids. The germline V gene encodes CDR1 SGHVS and CDR2 FQNEAQ. TCRdb recomputed calls from the 5' RACE reads with MiXCR, one row per CDR3 protein. The data hold under 250,000 distinct CDR3 sequences, with approximately 15% observed a single time. On this clonotype: No antigen is known for it.

The chain joins TRBV7-8 to TRBJ1-2, with no clear D. The sequence was obtained from an adult woman who had mild COVID-19 (a few samples of this study predate the infection). Cell type and time point are not known. Material for sequencing was PBMCs or a T cell subset sorted from them (not recorded which). CDR3 residues: CASSLERAYGYTF. DNA for the CDR3: TGTGCCAGCAGCTTAGAGAGGGCCTATGGCTACACCTTC.